One and the same sample provided the 15 T cell receptor beta chains below, sequenced in a study of response to subunit inactivated influenza vaccine. In TCRdb, the RT-PCR reads were re-called with MiXCR into one record per CDR3 protein. The table includes 550,000 to 650,000 distinct CDR3 sequences, about 12% detected once. The material sequenced was PBMCs from blood, taken on the day of vaccination. The receptors were sampled from a man in his forties or fifties who received an inactivated influenza vaccine.

The V gene is TRBV7-2, the J gene TRBJ1-1; D perhaps matches TRBD1 (5 bases). This CDR3 comprises 13 residues. Germline CDR1 reads SGHTA; CDR2 reads FQGNSA. Trimming removed 3 bases at V and 7 bases at J, with 12 bases between. CDR3: CASSFGANVEAFF. In DNA form, the CDR3 reads TGTGCCAGCAGCTTCGGGGCCAATGTTGAAGCTTTCTTT.

The table lists this clonotype with a few counts. The V and J genes are TRBV18 and TRBJ2-5, with 11 bases matching TRBD1. Losses at the gene ends were 3 bases for V and 8 bases for J; bases not matched to a gene: 8. Germline CDR1 KGHSH, CDR2 LQKENI. The CDR3 is 15 residues long. The CDR3 protein is CASSPGTGGWTTQYF. The CDR3 DNA sequence: TGTGCCAGCTCACCCGGGACAGGGGGATGGACAACCCAGTACTTC.

The chain combines TRBV18 with TRBJ2-5; possibly TRBD1 for D (6 bases). V was shortened by 2 bases and J by 1 base, with 11 bases between the two germline ends. Germline CDR1 is KGHSH and CDR2 is LQKENI. The CDR3 consists of 15 residues. CDR3 coding DNA: TGTGCCAGCTCACCATATGAGGGGGTCCAAGAGACCCAGTACTTC. Amino acid sequence: CASSPYEGVQETQYF.

This clonotype was detected many times. The chain employs TRBV24-1 and TRBJ1-5, with 10 bases identical to TRBD1. This CDR3 has 16 residues. Germline V gene sequence: CDR1 KGHDR, CDR2 SFDVKD. V gave up 4 bases and J gave up 2 bases; unmatched junction bases: 4. This chain's CDR3 is CATSEPGTGGNQPQHF. For the CDR3, the DNA is TGTGCCACCAGTGAGCCCGGGACAGGGGGCAATCAGCCCCAGCATTTT.

This clonotype was seen many times. The chain carries TRBV6-2 or TRBV6-3 and TRBJ2-6; 7 bases are a match to TRBD1. With V trimmed by 0 bases and J by 4 bases, 6 bases remained unmatched. CDR1 is MNHEY, CDR2 SVGEGT, per germline. The CDR3 has 17 residues. In DNA form, the CDR3 reads TGTGCCAGCAGTTACTCCTCGACAGGGTTCGGGGCCAACGTCCTGACTTTC. Translating it yields CASSYSSTGFGANVLTF.

This clonotype was found many times. The V and J genes are TRBV5-1 and TRBJ2-2, with 10 bases lining up with TRBD2. Germline loops: CDR1 SGHRS, CDR2 YFSETQ. The trim removed 3 bases at V and 1 base at J, leaving 3 bases unmatched. The CDR3 consists of 16 residues. The CDR3 here is CASSYGLAVNTGELFF. The CDR3 nucleotides read TGCGCCAGCAGCTACGGACTAGCGGTGAACACCGGGGAGCTGTTTTTT.

The rearrangement joins TRBV5-1 to TRBJ1-1; D is undetermined. Germline V gene data show CDR1 as SGHRS and CDR2 as YFSETQ. CDR3 length: 13 amino acids. Trimming pared 4 bases from V and 5 bases from J, leaving 12 bases between. CDR3 sequence (DNA): TGCGCCAGCAGCATTGGTTCGGGAACTGAAGCTTTCTTT. It is translated as CASSIGSGTEAFF.

This chain uses TRBV29-1 with TRBJ2-1; TRBD1 agrees at 11 bases. With V trimmed by 7 bases and J by 2 bases, 7 bases remained unmatched. In germline, CDR1 is SQVTM, CDR2 ANQGSEA. This CDR3 contains 15 residues. In nucleotides, the CDR3 is TGCAGCGGGATCCCGGGACAGGGGGCCTACAATGAGCAGTTCTTC. It codes for CSGIPGQGAYNEQFF.

This clonotype was counted many times. This sequence joins TRBV6-5 and TRBJ2-2; 7 bases match TRBD1. The CDR3 consists of 16 residues. Per the germline V gene, CDR1 is MNHEY and CDR2 is SVGAGI. J was trimmed by 3 bases and V by 0 bases; bases with no gene match: 4. This CDR3 reads CASSYSTGRDTGELFF. The DNA for the CDR3 is TGTGCCAGCAGTTACTCGACAGGGCGCGACACCGGGGAGCTGTTTTTT.

V gene TRBV6-2 or TRBV6-3 combines with J gene TRBJ2-5, with D unresolved. V lost 3 bases and J 5 bases, leaving 10 bases between the germline ends. Per germline, CDR1 MNHEY and CDR2 SVGEGT. This CDR3 has 13 amino acids. CDR3 loop: CASSYRGRETQYF. As DNA, the CDR3 is TGTGCCAGCAGTTATCGTGGAAGGGAGACCCAGTACTTC.

V gene TRBV24-1 combines with J gene TRBJ2-1; TRBD1 matches at 9 bases. Per germline, CDR1 KGHDR and CDR2 SFDVKD. There are 16 residues in the CDR3. V dropped 4 bases and J dropped 7; count of bases not matched to a gene: 10. This CDR3 reads CATSDDTGGAWNEQFF. CDR3 bases: TGTGCCACCAGTGACGACACAGGGGGCGCTTGGAATGAGCAGTTCTTC.

In this sample, this clonotype turned up many times. The gene calls are TRBV3-1 and TRBJ2-7, with D possibly being TRBD1 (5 bases). This CDR3 spans 15 amino acids. Per the germline V gene, CDR1 is LGHDT and CDR2 is YNNKEL (reference sequence). Deletions cut 0 bases from V and 4 bases from J, with 13 bases between. The CDR3 reads CASSQELGAAYEQYF. CDR3 nucleotides: TGTGCCAGCAGCCAAGAGCTAGGGGCCGCTTACGAGCAGTACTTC.

This clonotype was observed a few times. The chain links TRBV7-2 to TRBJ2-3; D remains ambiguous. The CDR3 has 14 residues. V shed 5 bases and J shed 5 bases, with 14 bases lying between them. The germline V gene has CDR1 SGHTA and CDR2 FQGNSA. The CDR3 loop is CASSPRVVGDTQYF. As DNA, the CDR3 is TGTGCCAGCAGCCCTAGAGTGGTTGGAGATACGCAGTATTTT. Looking up the rest from reference TRBV7-2 and TRBJ2-3 gives the full variable domain: GAGVSQSPSNKVTEKGKDVELRCDPISGHTALYWYRQSLGQGLEFLIYFQGNSAPDKSGLPSDRFSAERTGGSVSTLTIQRTQQEDSAVYLCASSPRVVGDTQYFGPGTRLTVL.

This clonotype was observed a single time. The chain employs TRBV20-1 and TRBJ2-3, with TRBD2 matching 13 bases. This CDR3 contains 20 residues. V shed 1 base, J shed 3 bases, and the junction held 16 bases outside the gene matches. CDR1 is DFQATT and CDR2 is SNEGSKA in the germline V gene (reference sequence). The CDR3 nucleotides are TGCAGTGCTAGAGGATTAGGACTAGCGGGAGTTGGTGGCAAGACAGATACGCAGTATTTT. Residues: CSARGLGLAGVGGKTDTQYF.

The V and J genes are TRBV6-2 or TRBV6-3 and TRBJ2-1; TRBD1 matches 10 bases. This CDR3 comprises 14 residues. CDR1 MNHEY and CDR2 SVGEGT come from the germline V gene. Germline trimming cut 4 bases from V and 9 bases from J; bases unmatched to any gene: 6. CDR3 DNA: TGTGCCAGCAGTTGGGGGACAGGGGCCAGTGAGCAGTTCTTC. The encoded protein is CASSWGTGASEQFF.